The rows below give T cell receptor beta chains drawn from one sample of a study of cytomegalovirus exposure and HLA in healthy donors. The data were produced by immunoSEQ multiplex PCR, yet TCRdb's version contains in-frame clones alone and is incomplete. The data hold 100,000 or so clones, with 60% to 85% observed a single time. Source material: PBMCs. These receptors all come from a woman aged 40-49 years in good health and CMV-seronegative. CDR3s include the opening cysteine and the closing phenylalanine or tryptophan. A D gene is named only where the DNA matches it firmly. Expanded clones get a size class; other rows say once, few or many, or leave the size out.

TRBV5-1,-,TRBD2,TRBJ2-3,CASSLGTLAGIRADTQYF,TGCGCCAGCAGCTTGGGAACACTAGCGGGGATAAGGGCAGATACGCAGTATTTT
TRBV4-1,once,-,TRBJ1-1,CASSPTDYNTEAFF,TGCGCCAGCAGCCCCACGGACTACAACACTGAAGCTTTCTTT
TRBV19,-,-,TRBJ2-7,CATQLSGPTYEQYF,TGTGCCACACAGTTGAGTGGCCCAACCTACGAGCAGTACTTC
TRBV27,-,-,TRBJ1-6,CASSPGYNSPLHF,TGTGCCAGCAGCCCAGGGTATAATTCACCCCTCCACTTT
TRBV9,-,-,TRBJ1-2,CASSGTGYGYTF,TGTGCCAGCAGCGGGACGGGATATGGCTACACCTTC
TRBV6-6,-,-,TRBJ1-2,CASVLPGQGNYGYTF,TGTGCCAGCGTTCTACCGGGTCAAGGAAACTATGGCTACACCTTC
TRBV6-1,-,-,TRBJ2-3,CASSESTRQFDTQYF,TGTGCCAGCAGTGAATCGACAAGACAGTTTGATACGCAGTATTTT
TRBV7-8,-,-,TRBJ1-6,CASSGGHNNSPLHF,TGTGCCAGCAGCGGGGGACACAATAATTCACCCCTCCACTTT
TRBV7-3,-,-,TRBJ1-5,CASSLRQGNYSNQPQHF,TGTGCCAGCAGCTTAAGGCAGGGGAATTATAGCAATCAGCCCCAGCATTTT
TRBV5-6,-,-,TRBJ2-1,CASSLRTAPQQFF,TGTGCCAGCAGCCTAAGGACAGCCCCCCAACAGTTCTTC
TRBV6-1,-,TRBD2,TRBJ2-3,CASELAGGSDTQYF,TGTGCCAGCGAACTAGCGGGGGGATCAGATACGCAGTATTTT
TRBV5-6,-,TRBD2,TRBJ2-3,CASSSGRGGYTDTQYF,TGTGCCAGCAGCTCGGGGCGGGGGGGCTACACAGATACGCAGTATTTT
TRBV5-5,few,TRBD1,TRBJ1-5,CASSKDRGDQPQHF,TGTGCCAGCAGCAAAGACAGGGGGGATCAGCCCCAGCATTTT
TRBV19,-,-,TRBJ2-6,CASSPLSSGANVLTF,TGTGCCAGTAGTCCTTTGTCCTCTGGGGCCAACGTCCTGACTTTC
TRBV11-2,-,-,TRBJ2-5,CASTFLGTPGQETQYF,TGTGCCAGCACCTTTTTAGGGACTCCTGGGCAAGAGACCCAGTACTTC
TRBV18,-,-,TRBJ1-1,CASSPTQQGRTEAFF,TGTGCCAGCTCACCCACACAACAGGGACGCACTGAAGCTTTCTTT
TRBV7-6,once,TRBD1,TRBJ2-2,CASSPRQGAGELFF,TGTGCCAGCAGCCCGCGACAGGGGGCCGGGGAGCTGTTTTTT
TRBV6-1,-,-,TRBJ1-2,CASSEAADCGYTF,TGTGCCAGCAGTGAAGCGGCAGACTGTGGCTACACCTTC
TRBV5-7,once,-,TRBJ2-2,CASSLALRGTGELFF,TGTGCCAGCAGTTTGGCCCTCAGGGGAACCGGGGAGCTGTTTTTT
TRBV7-6,-,TRBD2,TRBJ2-4,CASSSGGGTKNIQYF,TGTGCCAGCAGCTCTGGGGGGGGAACCAAAAACATTCAGTACTTC
TRBV7-9,once,-,TRBJ2-7,CASSPQDYSYEQYF,TGTGCCAGCAGCCCCCAGGACTACTCCTACGAGCAGTACTTC
TRBV7-6,-,-,TRBJ2-1,CASSHSSVEQFF,TGTGCCAGCAGCCACTCTAGCGTCGAGCAGTTCTTC
TRBV6-1,-,TRBD1,TRBJ1-1,CASKGDSTEAFF,TGTGCCAGCAAGGGGGACAGCACTGAAGCTTTCTTT
TRBV6-5,-,TRBD2,TRBJ2-1,CASSWGTSGKNEQFF,TGTGCCAGCAGTTGGGGGACTAGCGGTAAAAATGAGCAGTTCTTC
TRBV5-1,-,TRBD2,TRBJ2-1,CASSPYGGAGGPRYNEQFF,TGCGCCAGCAGCCCCTATGGGGGAGCGGGGGGGCCGCGGTACAATGAGCAGTTCTTC
TRBV7-2,-,-,TRBJ1-2,CASSLGPGLTNYGYTF,TGTGCCAGCAGCTTAGGGCCAGGGCTAACTAACTATGGCTACACCTTC
TRBV19,-,-,TRBJ1-1,CASSFLGGPMVNTEAFF,TGTGCCAGTAGCTTTCTTGGGGGCCCCATGGTTAACACTGAAGCTTTCTTT
TRBV5-4,-,TRBD2,TRBJ2-3,CASSPYTSGGTDTQYF,TGTGCCAGCAGCCCCTACACTAGCGGGGGAACAGATACGCAGTATTTT
TRBV9,once,-,TRBJ1-1,CASSVEGGATEAFF,TGTGCCAGCAGCGTAGAGGGGGGGGCAACTGAAGCTTTCTTT
TRBV30,-,TRBD2,TRBJ2-5,CAWSELAVEETQYF,TGTGCCTGGAGTGAGCTAGCGGTCGAAGAGACCCAGTACTTC
TRBV19,-,-,TRBJ2-3,CASNSGGPDTQYF,TGTGCCAGTAACTCCGGGGGTCCGGATACGCAGTATTTT
TRBV18,-,TRBD1,TRBJ1-1,CASSPRRGQGNTEAFF,TGTGCCAGCTCACCACGGCGGGGACAGGGGAACACTGAAGCTTTCTTT
TRBV10-2,few,-,TRBJ1-1,CASCPGGTEAFF,TGCGCCAGCTGCCCCGGGGGCACTGAAGCTTTCTTT
TRBV9,-,-,TRBJ2-1,CASTGVYNNEQFF,TGTGCCAGCACGGGGGTTTATAACAATGAGCAGTTCTTC
TRBV30,-,-,TRBJ2-2,CAHKAVNTGELFF,TGTGCCCACAAGGCGGTGAACACCGGGGAGCTGTTTTTT
TRBV15,-,-,TRBJ1-2,CATSRSGVPGYTF,TGTGCCACCAGCAGGTCAGGGGTACCTGGCTACACCTTC
TRBV28,-,TRBD1,TRBJ2-5,CASRQGTAEETQYF,TGTGCCAGCAGACAGGGGACGGCTGAAGAGACCCAGTACTTC
TRBV4-2,few,TRBD2,TRBJ2-3,CASSQGSGGGSDTQYF,TGTGCCAGCAGCCAAGGTTCGGGAGGGGGATCAGATACGCAGTATTTT
TRBV7-9,-,TRBD1,TRBJ1-3,CASSSTGGLNTIYF,TGTGCCAGCAGCTCGACAGGGGGCTTAAACACCATATATTTT
TRBV10-3,-,TRBD2,TRBJ2-1,CAISEGRGDYNEQFF,TGTGCCATCAGTGAGGGGCGGGGGGACTACAATGAGCAGTTCTTC
TRBV30,-,-,TRBJ1-5,CAWSVPAGSQPQHF,TGTGCCTGGAGTGTACCGGCGGGGAGCCAGCCCCAGCATTTT
TRBV15,few,-,TRBJ2-1,CATSRVGASDEQFF,TGTGCCACCAGCAGAGTCGGGGCTAGCGATGAGCAGTTCTTC
TRBV11-3,-,TRBD2,TRBJ2-7,CASSFASGGAYEQYF,TGTGCCAGCAGCTTCGCTAGCGGGGGGGCCTACGAGCAGTACTTC
TRBV1,-,-,TRBJ2-2,CTSSPMQGAPGELFF,TGCACCAGCAGCCCGATGCAGGGGGCTCCCGGGGAGCTGTTTTTT
TRBV13,-,TRBD1,TRBJ1-1,CASRPGQGGWSEAFF,TGTGCCAGCAGGCCGGGACAGGGGGGATGGTCTGAAGCTTTCTTT
TRBV7-9,-,-,TRBJ2-5,CASSSQYWGREETQYF,TGTGCCAGCAGCTCACAGTATTGGGGGCGAGAGGAGACCCAGTACTTC
TRBV2,-,TRBD1,TRBJ1-2,CASSATTGVGDGYTF,TGTGCCAGCAGTGCTACCACAGGGGTTGGAGATGGCTACACCTTC
TRBV19,-,-,TRBJ1-6,CASSADSLNSPLHF,TGTGCCAGTAGTGCAGACAGTCTCAATTCACCCCTCCACTTT
TRBV5-4,-,TRBD2,TRBJ2-7,CASSLRLAADRYEQYF,TGTGCCAGCAGCTTGAGGCTAGCGGCCGACCGCTACGAGCAGTACTTC
TRBV2,few,TRBD1,TRBJ2-3,CASSRDRGDTQYF,TGTGCCAGCAGCCGGGACAGGGGGGATACGCAGTATTTT
TRBV5-1,-,TRBD1,TRBJ2-3,CASSSPGTAPGSTDTQYF,TGCGCCAGCAGCTCACCGGGGACAGCTCCAGGTAGCACAGATACGCAGTATTTT
TRBV11-2,-,-,TRBJ2-1,CASRGWETYNEQFF,TGTGCCAGTCGGGGGTGGGAGACTTACAATGAGCAGTTCTTC
TRBV30,once,TRBD1,TRBJ1-2,CAWGKQGANPRANYGYTF,TGTGCCTGGGGAAAACAGGGGGCGAACCCCCGAGCTAACTATGGCTACACCTTC
TRBV6-1,-,TRBD1,TRBJ1-1,CATEQGSAFF,TGTGCCACAGAACAGGGGAGTGCTTTCTTT
TRBV29-1,-,TRBD1,TRBJ1-1,CSVGDRAYTEAFF,TGCAGCGTTGGGGACAGGGCTTACACTGAAGCTTTCTTT
TRBV7-9,-,-,TRBJ1-5,CASSLTGDNQPQHF,TGTGCCAGCAGCTTGACAGGAGACAATCAGCCCCAGCATTTT
TRBV25-1,-,TRBD2,TRBJ2-3,CASSESGTSPSTQYF,TGTGCCAGCAGTGAATCCGGGACTAGCCCTTCTACGCAGTATTTT
TRBV18,-,-,TRBJ1-2,CASSPRDNNNGNYGYTF,TGTGCCAGCTCACCTCGGGACAACAACAATGGAAACTATGGCTACACCTTC
TRBV18,-,TRBD2,TRBJ2-7,CASSTRLASSYEQYF,TGTGCCAGCTCAACCCGACTAGCGAGTTCCTACGAGCAGTACTTC
TRBV4-3,-,-,TRBJ1-4,CASSQDRGANEKLFF,TGCGCCAGCAGCCAAGACAGGGGTGCTAATGAAAAACTGTTTTTT